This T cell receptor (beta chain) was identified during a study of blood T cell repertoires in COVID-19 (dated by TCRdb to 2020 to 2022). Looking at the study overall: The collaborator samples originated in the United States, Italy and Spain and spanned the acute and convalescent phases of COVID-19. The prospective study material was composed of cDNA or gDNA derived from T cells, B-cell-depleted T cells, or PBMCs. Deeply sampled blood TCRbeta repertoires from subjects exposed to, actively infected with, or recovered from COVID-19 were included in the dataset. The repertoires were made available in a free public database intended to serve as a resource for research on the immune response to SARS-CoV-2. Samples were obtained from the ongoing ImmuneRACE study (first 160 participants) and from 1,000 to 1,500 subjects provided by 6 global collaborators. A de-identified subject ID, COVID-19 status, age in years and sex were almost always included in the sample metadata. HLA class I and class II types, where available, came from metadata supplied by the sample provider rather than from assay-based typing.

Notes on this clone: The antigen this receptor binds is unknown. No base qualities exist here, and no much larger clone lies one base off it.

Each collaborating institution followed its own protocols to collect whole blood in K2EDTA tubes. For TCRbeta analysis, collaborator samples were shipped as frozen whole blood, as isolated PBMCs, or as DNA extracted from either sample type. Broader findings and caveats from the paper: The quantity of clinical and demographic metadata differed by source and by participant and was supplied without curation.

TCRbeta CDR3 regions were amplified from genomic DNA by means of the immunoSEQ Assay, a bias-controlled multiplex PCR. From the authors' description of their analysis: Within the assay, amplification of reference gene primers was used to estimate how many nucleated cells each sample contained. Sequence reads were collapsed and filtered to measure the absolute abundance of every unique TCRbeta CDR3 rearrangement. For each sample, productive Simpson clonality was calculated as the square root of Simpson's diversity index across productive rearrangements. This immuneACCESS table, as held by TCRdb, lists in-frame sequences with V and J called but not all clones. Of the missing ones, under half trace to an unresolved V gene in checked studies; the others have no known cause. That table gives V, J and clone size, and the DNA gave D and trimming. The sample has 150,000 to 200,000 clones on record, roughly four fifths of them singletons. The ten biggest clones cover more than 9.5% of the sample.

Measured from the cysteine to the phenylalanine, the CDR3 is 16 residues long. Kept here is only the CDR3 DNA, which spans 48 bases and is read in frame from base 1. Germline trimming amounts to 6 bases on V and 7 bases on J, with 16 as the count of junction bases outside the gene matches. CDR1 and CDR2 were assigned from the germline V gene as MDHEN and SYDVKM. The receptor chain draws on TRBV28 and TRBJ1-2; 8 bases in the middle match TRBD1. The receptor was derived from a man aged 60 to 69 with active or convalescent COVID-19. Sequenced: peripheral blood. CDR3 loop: CASSTTRQGWRVGYTF. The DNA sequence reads TGTGCCAGCAGCACAACCAGACAGGGGTGGAGGGTTGGCTACACCTTC.